A selection of T cell receptor beta chains follows, all from one sample in a study of cytotoxic CD8 clonotypes in ibrutinib-treated CLL. TCRdb's table, derived via immunoSEQ multiplex PCR, lists solely in-frame clones and lacks some. The sample lists about 140,000 clones; around three quarters were seen once. Sequences were derived from PBMCs, sampled after 12 months of ibrutinib treatment. These receptors all come from a human donor with chronic lymphocytic leukemia. Both conserved end residues are part of each CDR3. The order of the fields is clone size, D gene, V gene, J gene, CDR3 DNA, CDR3 protein. The D gene is left open where the match is weak. Where a row states a size, it is once, few, many or the class of an expanded clone; other rows omit it.

>.|TRBD2|TRBV7-6|TRBJ2-7
TGTGCCAGCAGTCTGACTAGCGGGGCTTCCTACGAGCAGTACTTC
CASSLTSGASYEQYF
>.|.|TRBV6-6|TRBJ1-5
TGTGCCAGCAGTTACTCGGAGGAACAGCCCCAGCATTTT
CASSYSEEQPQHF
>.|TRBD1|TRBV29-1|TRBJ2-1
TGCAGCGTAACAGGGGCCTGGGGCAATGAGCAGTTCTTC
CSVTGAWGNEQFF
>.|.|TRBV5-1|TRBJ2-1
TGCGCCAGCAGCTTGGGAACAGCCTCGAATGAGCAGTTCTTC
CASSLGTASNEQFF
>.|TRBD1|TRBV7-2|TRBJ2-1
TGTGCCAGCAGCCCGGGACAGGTCGGGTATGAGCAGTTCTTC
CASSPGQVGYEQFF
>.|TRBD1|TRBV28|TRBJ2-3
TGTGCCAGCAGACCGGACAGGGTACCGTCCGCAGATACGCAGTATTTT
CASRPDRVPSADTQYF
>.|.|TRBV5-6|TRBJ2-1
TGTGCCAGCAGCTCCCCCAGGGGCTATTACAATGAGCAGTTCTTC
CASSSPRGYYNEQFF
>.|.|TRBV4-2|TRBJ1-2
TGTGCCAGCAGCCAAGATACGGCAGGGGTCTATGGCTACACCTTC
CASSQDTAGVYGYTF
>once|.|TRBV12-5|TRBJ2-7
TGTGCTAGTGGTTTGGTACGCCTATCCGAGCAGTACTTC
CASGLVRLSEQYF
>once|.|TRBV30|TRBJ1-2
TGTGCCTCTGGAGCTACTAACTATGGCTACACCTTC
CASGATNYGYTF
>few|.|TRBV28|TRBJ1-1
TGTGCCAGCAGTTTTTCCAGTCCTGAAGCTTTCTTT
CASSFSSPEAFF
>.|TRBD1|TRBV6-5|TRBJ2-5
TGTGCCAGCAGACTAGACAGGGTCGCTTCTGCCCAGTACTTC
CASRLDRVASAQYF
>few|TRBD1|TRBV10-3|TRBJ2-7
TGTGCCAGCCAGATACAGACAGGGGGTGCCTACGAGCAGTACTTC
CASQIQTGGAYEQYF
>few|TRBD2|TRBV7-2|TRBJ2-3
TGTGCCAGCAGCTTAGCCAGCGGGAGGAGTACGCAGTATTTT
CASSLASGRSTQYF
>.|TRBD2|TRBV7-2|TRBJ2-3
TGTGCCAGCAGACTAGCGGGGGCCAATACGCAGTATTTT
CASRLAGANTQYF
>.|TRBD1|TRBV7-2|TRBJ1-6
TGTGCCAGCAGCTCATCCGGGACAGCTAATTCACCCCTCCACTTT
CASSSSGTANSPLHF
>.|.|TRBV5-1|TRBJ2-3
TGCGCCAGCAGCTTCGGAGGGGACACAGATACGCAGTATTTT
CASSFGGDTDTQYF
>many|.|TRBV5-6|TRBJ2-5
TGTGCCAGCACCCTTGCACGGGTGGGCAAAGAGACCCAGTACTTC
CASTLARVGKETQYF
>.|TRBD1|TRBV4-2|TRBJ1-2
TGTGCCAGCAGCCAAGATATTCCATCCAGGGGGAGGGTCTATGGCTACACCTTC
CASSQDIPSRGRVYGYTF
>once|.|TRBV6-5|TRBJ2-1
TGTGCCAGCAGGGAGGGCCTGAGGAATGAGCAGTTCTTC
CASREGLRNEQFF
>few|TRBD1|TRBV7-2|TRBJ2-7
TGTGCCAGCAGCTTAGGTAGACAGGGGAACTACGAGCAGTACTTC
CASSLGRQGNYEQYF